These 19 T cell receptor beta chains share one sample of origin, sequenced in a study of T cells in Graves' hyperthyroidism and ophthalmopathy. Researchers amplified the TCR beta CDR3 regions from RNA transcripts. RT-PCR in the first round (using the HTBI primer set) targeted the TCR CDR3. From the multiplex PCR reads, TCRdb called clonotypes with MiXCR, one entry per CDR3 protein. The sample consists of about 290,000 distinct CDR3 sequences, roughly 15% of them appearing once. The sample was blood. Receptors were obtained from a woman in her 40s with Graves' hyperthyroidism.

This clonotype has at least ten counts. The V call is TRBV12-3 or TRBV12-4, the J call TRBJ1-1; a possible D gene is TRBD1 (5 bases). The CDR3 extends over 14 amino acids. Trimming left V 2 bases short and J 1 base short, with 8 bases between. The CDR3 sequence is CASSLHRTNTEAFF. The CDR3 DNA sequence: TGTGCCAGCAGTTTACACAGGACGAACACTGAAGCTTTCTTT.

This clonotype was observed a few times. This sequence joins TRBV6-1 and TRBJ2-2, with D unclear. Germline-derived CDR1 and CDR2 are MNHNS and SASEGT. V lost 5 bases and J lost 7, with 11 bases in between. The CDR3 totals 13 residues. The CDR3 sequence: CASSSSRDGELFF. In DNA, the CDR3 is TGTGCCAGCAGTTCTTCTAGAGACGGGGAGCTGTTTTTT.

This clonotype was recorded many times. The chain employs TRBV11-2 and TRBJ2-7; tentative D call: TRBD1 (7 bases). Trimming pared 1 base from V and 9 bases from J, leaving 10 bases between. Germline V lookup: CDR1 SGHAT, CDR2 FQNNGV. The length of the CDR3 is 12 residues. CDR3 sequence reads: CASSLGQGGQYF. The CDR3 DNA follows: TGTGCCAGCAGCTTAGGGCAGGGGGGGCAGTACTTC.

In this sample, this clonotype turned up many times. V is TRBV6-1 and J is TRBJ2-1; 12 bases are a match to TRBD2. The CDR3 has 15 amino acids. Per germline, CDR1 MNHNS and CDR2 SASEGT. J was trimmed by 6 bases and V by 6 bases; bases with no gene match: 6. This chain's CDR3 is CASRKGLAGRNEQFF. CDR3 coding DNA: TGTGCCAGCAGAAAAGGACTAGCGGGACGCAATGAGCAGTTCTTC.

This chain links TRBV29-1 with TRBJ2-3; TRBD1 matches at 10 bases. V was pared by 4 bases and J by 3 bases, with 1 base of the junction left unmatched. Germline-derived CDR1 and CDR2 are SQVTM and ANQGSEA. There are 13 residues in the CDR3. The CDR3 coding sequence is TGCAGCGTTGTGGACAGGGGGACAGATACGCAGTATTTT. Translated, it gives CSVVDRGTDTQYF.

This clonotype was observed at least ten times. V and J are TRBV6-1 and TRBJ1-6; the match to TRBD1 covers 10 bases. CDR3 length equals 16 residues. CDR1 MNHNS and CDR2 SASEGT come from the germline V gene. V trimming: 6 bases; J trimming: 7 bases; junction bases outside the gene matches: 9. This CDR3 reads CASRPGGTGVNSPLHF. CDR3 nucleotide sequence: TGTGCCAGCAGGCCCGGGGGGACAGGGGTCAATTCACCCCTCCACTTT.

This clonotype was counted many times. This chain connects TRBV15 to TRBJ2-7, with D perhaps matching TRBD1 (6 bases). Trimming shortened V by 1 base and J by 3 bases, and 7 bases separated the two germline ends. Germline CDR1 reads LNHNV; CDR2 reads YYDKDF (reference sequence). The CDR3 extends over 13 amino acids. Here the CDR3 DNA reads TGTGCCACCAGCAGAGGGACAGTCTACGAGCAGTACTTC. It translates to CATSRGTVYEQYF.

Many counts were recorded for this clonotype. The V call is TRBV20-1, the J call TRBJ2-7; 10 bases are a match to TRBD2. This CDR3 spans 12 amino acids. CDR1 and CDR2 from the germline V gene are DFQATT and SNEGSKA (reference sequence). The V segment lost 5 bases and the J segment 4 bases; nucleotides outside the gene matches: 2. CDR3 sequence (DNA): TGCAGTGCTTGGACTAGCGGTTACGAGCAGTACTTC. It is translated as CSAWTSGYEQYF.

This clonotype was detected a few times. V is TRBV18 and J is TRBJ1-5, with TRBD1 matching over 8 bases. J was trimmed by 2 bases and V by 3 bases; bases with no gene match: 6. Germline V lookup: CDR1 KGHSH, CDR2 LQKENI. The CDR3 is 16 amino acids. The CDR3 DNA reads TGTGCCAGCTCACCGACAGGGGAACCTGGCAATCAGCCCCAGCATTTT. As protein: CASSPTGEPGNQPQHF.

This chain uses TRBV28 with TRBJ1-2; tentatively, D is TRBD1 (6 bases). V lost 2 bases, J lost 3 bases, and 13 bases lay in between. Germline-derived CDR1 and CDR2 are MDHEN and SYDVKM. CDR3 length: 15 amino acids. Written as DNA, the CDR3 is TGTGCCAGCAGTTTACAACCGGGGGCCCACTATGGCTACACCTTC. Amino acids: CASSLQPGAHYGYTF.

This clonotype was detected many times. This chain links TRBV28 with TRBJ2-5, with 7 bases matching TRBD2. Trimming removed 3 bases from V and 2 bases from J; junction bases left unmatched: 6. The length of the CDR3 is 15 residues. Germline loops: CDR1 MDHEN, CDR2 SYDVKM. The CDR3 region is CASSFVTSSQETQYF. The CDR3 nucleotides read TGTGCCAGCAGTTTCGTGACTAGCAGTCAAGAGACCCAGTACTTC.

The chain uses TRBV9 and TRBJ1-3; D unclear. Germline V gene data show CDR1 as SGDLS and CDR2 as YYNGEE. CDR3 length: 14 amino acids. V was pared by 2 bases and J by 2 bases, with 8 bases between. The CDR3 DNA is TGTGCCAGCAGCGTTGGGTTAACTGGAAACACCATATATTTT. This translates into CASSVGLTGNTIYF.

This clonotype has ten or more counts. The CDR3 loop is CASSFPAGGYYEQYF. Here the CDR3 DNA reads TGTGCCAGCAGTTTCCCTGCAGGGGGGTACTACGAGCAGTACTTC. The chain carries TRBV28 and TRBJ2-7, with a tentative D call TRBD1 (7 bases). The CDR3 is 15 amino acids. The V end lost 3 bases, the J end lost 3 bases, and 15 bases lay between the germline ends. CDR1 and CDR2 from the germline V gene are MDHEN and SYDVKM.

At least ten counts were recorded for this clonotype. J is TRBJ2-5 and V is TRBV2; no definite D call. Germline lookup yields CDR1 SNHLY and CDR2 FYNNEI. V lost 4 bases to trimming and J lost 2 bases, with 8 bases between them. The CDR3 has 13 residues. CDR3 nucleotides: TGTGCCAGCAGTGGCGGACCTCAAGAGACCCAGTACTTC. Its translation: CASSGGPQETQYF.

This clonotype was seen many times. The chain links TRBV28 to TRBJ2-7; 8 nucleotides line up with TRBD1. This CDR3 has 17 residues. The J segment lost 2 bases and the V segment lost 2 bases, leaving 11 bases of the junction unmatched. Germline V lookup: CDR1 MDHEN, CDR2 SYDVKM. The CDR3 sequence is CASSLPPGTGNAYEQYF. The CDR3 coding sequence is TGTGCCAGCAGTTTACCCCCCGGGACAGGAAATGCCTACGAGCAGTACTTC. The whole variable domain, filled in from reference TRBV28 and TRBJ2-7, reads DVKVTQSSRYLVKRTGEKVFLECVQDMDHENMFWYRQDPGLGLRLIYFSYDVKMKEKGDIPEGYSVSREKKERFSLILESASTNQTSMYLCASSLPPGTGNAYEQYFGPGTRLTVT.

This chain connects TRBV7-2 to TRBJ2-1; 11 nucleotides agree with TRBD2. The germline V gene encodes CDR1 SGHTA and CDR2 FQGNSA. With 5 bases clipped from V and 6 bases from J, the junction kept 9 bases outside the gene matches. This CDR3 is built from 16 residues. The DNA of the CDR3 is TGTGCCAGCAGCCCCCAGCTAGCGGGAGGTCTCAATGAGCAGTTCTTC. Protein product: CASSPQLAGGLNEQFF.

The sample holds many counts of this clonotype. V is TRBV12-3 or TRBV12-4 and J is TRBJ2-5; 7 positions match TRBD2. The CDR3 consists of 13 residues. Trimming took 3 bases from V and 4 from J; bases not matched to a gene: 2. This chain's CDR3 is CASSFGEGETQYF. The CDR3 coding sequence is TGTGCCAGCAGTTTCGGGGAGGGAGAGACCCAGTACTTC.

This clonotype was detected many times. CDR3 residues: CASSLERLAAGEQYF. Written as DNA, the CDR3 is TGTGCCAGCAGCTTAGAGAGACTAGCGGCGGGGGAGCAGTACTTC. This chain links TRBV11-2 with TRBJ2-7; 9 bases agree with TRBD2. The length of the CDR3 is 15 residues. Per germline, CDR1 SGHAT and CDR2 FQNNGV. Trimming cost V 0 bases and J 7 bases; bases outside gene matches: 7.

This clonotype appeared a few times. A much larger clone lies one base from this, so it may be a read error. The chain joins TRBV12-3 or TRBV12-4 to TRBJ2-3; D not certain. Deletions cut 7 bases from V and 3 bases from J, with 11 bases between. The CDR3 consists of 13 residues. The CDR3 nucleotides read TGTGCCAGCAATTCCCGATGGACAGATACGCAGTATTTT. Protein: CASNSRWTDTQYF.